Listed below are T cell receptor beta chains from one sample, sequenced in a study of T-cell reconstitution after alpha-beta-depleted transplantation in children. From the PCR reads, TCRdb called clonotypes with MiXCR, one entry per CDR3 protein. The sample carries some 600,000 distinct CDR3 sequences, roughly 15% recorded once. The material was PBMCs from the stem cell graft donor, obtained from the stem cell graft. Receptors originate from a human donor who donated a stem cell graft to a child with acute myeloid leukemia. Each CDR3 is given with its conserved first and last residue. The D gene is left open where the match is weak. Clone size appears in some rows only: once, few, many, or a class for an expanded clone.

>.|TRBV28|.|TRBJ2-5
CASYSGSWETQYF
TGTGCCAGTTACAGCGGGTCTTGGGAGACCCAGTACTTC
>many|TRBV6-1|TRBD1|TRBJ2-1
CASANWDRADNEQFF
TGTGCCAGCGCCAATTGGGACAGGGCTGACAATGAGCAGTTCTTC
>.|TRBV12-3/TRBV12-4|TRBD1|TRBJ1-2
CATSQEGAQYGYTF
TGTGCCACTTCGCAAGAGGGGGCGCAGTATGGCTACACCTTC
>many|TRBV20-1|TRBD1|TRBJ1-2
CSATGGASFGYTF
TGCAGTGCTACAGGGGGCGCCTCCTTTGGCTACACCTTC
>few|TRBV6-5|.|TRBJ2-2
CASSYPDPTGELFF
TGTGCCAGCAGTTACCCCGATCCCACCGGGGAGCTGTTTTTT
>.|TRBV18|TRBD2|TRBJ2-1
CASSPASGVPYNEQFF
TGTGCCAGCTCACCAGCTAGCGGGGTCCCCTACAATGAGCAGTTCTTC
>.|TRBV4-3|.|TRBJ1-1
CASSQETGDTEAFF
TGCGCCAGCAGCCAAGAAACAGGAGACACTGAAGCTTTCTTT
>few|TRBV20-1|.|TRBJ2-7
CSAVGSGTYEQYF
TGCAGTGCTGTTGGTAGCGGCACCTACGAGCAGTACTTC
>few|TRBV5-1|.|TRBJ2-1
CASSLGQGTNEQFF
TGCGCCAGCAGCTTAGGGCAGGGGACCAATGAGCAGTTCTTC
>many|TRBV5-1|TRBD2|TRBJ2-3
CASSLALQKRGITDTQYF
TGCGCCAGCAGCTTGGCCCTTCAAAAGCGGGGGATCACAGATACGCAGTATTTT
>.|TRBV5-1|TRBD1|TRBJ2-7
CASSWMDRVSYEQYF
TGCGCCAGCAGCTGGATGGACAGGGTCTCCTACGAGCAGTACTTC
>.|TRBV4-1|.|TRBJ1-1
CASSQVEGLNTEAFF
TGCGCCAGCAGCCAAGTGGAGGGACTGAACACTGAAGCTTTCTTT
>few|TRBV12-3/TRBV12-4|.|TRBJ1-1
CASSFVFMNTEAFF
TGTGCCAGCAGTTTCGTATTCATGAACACTGAAGCTTTCTTT
>once|TRBV3-1|.|TRBJ2-2
CASSAQGGGELFF
TGTGCCAGCAGCGCACAGGGTGGCGGGGAGCTGTTTTTT
>.|TRBV29-1|.|TRBJ2-1
CSVEVTGSEQFF
TGCAGCGTTGAAGTCACAGGGTCTGAGCAGTTCTTC
>many|TRBV20-1|.|TRBJ2-1
CSATGPKNEQFF
TGCAGTGCTACGGGACCGAAGAATGAGCAGTTCTTC